This record concerns one TCR beta chain sequence. As yet, its antigen is unknown. This CDR3 spans 18 amino acids. Losses at the gene ends were 7 bases for V and 4 bases for J; bases not matched to a gene: 15. In germline, CDR1 is SEHNR, CDR2 FQNEAQ (reference sequence). Naive CD8 cells comprised CD45RO-negative, CCR7-positively selected cells, excluding terminally differentiated effector memory CD45RA+ cells. Profiled with immunoSEQ multiplex PCR; TCRdb holds only in-frame clones, not every one. The sample carries hundreds of thousands of clones, approximately 96% recorded once. The entry originates in a study of shared clonotypes between healthy human individuals. Study as a whole: The study drew on two women and three men aged 18 to 49 as donors. Points from the study as a whole: Depth was large, yet rarefaction showed that sorted-subset sequencing was incomplete. The sharing of approximately 4.6% of naive CD4 clonotypes was seen across a handful of donors. Non-shared clonotypes had lower generation probabilities than those shared by all four donors.

The gene calls are TRBV7-9 and TRBJ2-1, with TRBD1 matching over 11 bases. This TCR was sampled from a woman aged 30 to 39 in good health. The sequencing sample was made of naive CD8+ T cells sorted from blood. The CDR3 reads CASTGTGGIGTFYNEQFF. CDR3 in DNA: TGTGCCAGCACCGGGACAGGGGGAATCGGGACTTTTTACAATGAGCAGTTCTTC.